This is a list of T cell receptor beta chains from one sample in a study of technical replicates of blood from a few donors. Assay: immunoSEQ multiplex PCR; the TCRdb copy retains only in-frame clones and omits some. Of about 88,000 clones in the sample, about 90% are singletons; the top ten hold 0.2% to 0.3%. Material: T cells isolated from PBMCs. Source of these receptors: a human donor in good health. Each CDR3 is given with its conserved first and last residue. Fields, in order: clone size, V gene, J gene, D gene, CDR3 protein, CDR3 DNA. A D gene is named only where the DNA matches it firmly. Clone sizes are given selectively: once, few, many, or a class where the clone is expanded.

size: NA
V: TRBV7-8
J: TRBJ2-5
D: TRBD2
CDR3: CASSRGLATQETQYF
DNA: TGTGCCAGCAGCCGCGGACTAGCAACTCAAGAGACCCAGTACTTC

size: NA
V: TRBV4-1
J: TRBJ1-5
D: NA
CDR3: CASSPLTGPSNQPQHF
DNA: TGCGCCAGCAGCCCCTTGACAGGTCCTAGCAATCAGCCCCAGCATTTT

size: NA
V: TRBV7-8
J: TRBJ1-1
D: TRBD1
CDR3: CASSLEGQGAEAFF
DNA: TGTGCCAGCAGCTTAGAAGGACAGGGTGCTGAAGCTTTCTTT

size: NA
V: TRBV7-9
J: TRBJ2-7
D: TRBD1
CDR3: CASSFTGGISYEQYF
DNA: TGTGCCAGCAGCTTTACAGGGGGCATATCTTACGAGCAGTACTTC

size: NA
V: TRBV5-6
J: TRBJ2-7
D: TRBD2
CDR3: CASSGLAPYEQYF
DNA: TGTGCCAGCAGCGGACTAGCGCCCTACGAGCAGTACTTC

size: NA
V: TRBV5-1
J: TRBJ2-7
D: NA
CDR3: CASSLAGFYEQYF
DNA: TGCGCCAGCAGCTTGGCAGGGTTCTACGAGCAGTACTTC

size: once
V: TRBV20-1
J: TRBJ1-4
D: NA
CDR3: CSVRTAEKLFF
DNA: TGCAGTGTTAGGACAGCCGAAAAACTGTTTTTT

size: NA
V: TRBV14
J: TRBJ2-7
D: TRBD2
CDR3: CASSPPGLAARLPYEQYF
DNA: TGTGCCAGCAGCCCCCCGGGACTAGCGGCTCGACTCCCCTACGAGCAGTACTTC

size: NA
V: TRBV5-4
J: TRBJ1-2
D: NA
CDR3: CASSQDSNYGYTF
DNA: TGTGCCAGCAGCCAAGACAGCAACTATGGCTACACCTTC

size: NA
V: TRBV5-1
J: TRBJ2-7
D: TRBD1
CDR3: CASSLVGQGDYEQYF
DNA: TGCGCCAGCAGCTTGGTAGGACAGGGGGATTACGAGCAGTACTTC

size: NA
V: TRBV11-3
J: TRBJ1-6
D: NA
CDR3: CASSILDRRDSPLHF
DNA: TGTGCCAGCAGCATCCTCGACAGACGGGATTCACCCCTCCACTTT

size: NA
V: TRBV25-1
J: TRBJ2-5
D: TRBD2
CDR3: CASTDGPREVEETQYF
DNA: TGTGCCAGCACCGATGGTCCGCGGGAGGTTGAAGAGACCCAGTACTTC

size: NA
V: TRBV5-1
J: TRBJ2-2
D: TRBD1
CDR3: CASSSSRQGANTGELFF
DNA: TGCGCCAGCAGCTCCTCCCGACAGGGAGCGAACACCGGGGAGCTGTTTTTT

size: once
V: TRBV10-3
J: TRBJ1-5
D: NA
CDR3: CAISESTGVGQPQHF
DNA: TGTGCCATCAGTGAGTCGACCGGGGTTGGGCAGCCCCAGCATTTT

size: few
V: TRBV2
J: TRBJ1-5
D: TRBD1
CDR3: CASSDRGRNQPQHF
DNA: TGTGCCAGCAGTGACAGGGGGCGCAATCAGCCCCAGCATTTT

size: NA
V: TRBV9
J: TRBJ2-5
D: TRBD2
CDR3: CASSVGEIAGGRETQYF
DNA: TGTGCCAGCAGCGTAGGAGAGATAGCGGGGGGGCGGGAGACCCAGTACTTC

size: NA
V: TRBV2
J: TRBJ2-1
D: TRBD2
CDR3: CASSSGTMDEQFF
DNA: TGTGCCAGCAGTTCCGGGACTATGGATGAGCAGTTCTTC

size: NA
V: TRBV5-4
J: TRBJ2-7
D: NA
CDR3: CASSLARTYEQYF
DNA: TGTGCCAGCAGCTTGGCGCGGACTTACGAGCAGTACTTC

size: NA
V: TRBV5-4
J: TRBJ2-2
D: NA
CDR3: CASSLNAGHTGELFF
DNA: TGTGCCAGCAGCTTGAACGCAGGGCACACCGGGGAGCTGTTTTTT

size: NA
V: TRBV5-1
J: TRBJ1-2
D: NA
CDR3: CASSSTTGGGYGYTF
DNA: TGCGCCAGCAGCTCTACAACCGGCGGGGGCTATGGCTACACCTTC

size: NA
V: TRBV6-5
J: TRBJ1-1
D: TRBD1
CDR3: CASSKGQGAVAFF
DNA: TGTGCCAGCAGTAAGGGACAGGGGGCTGTTGCTTTCTTT

size: NA
V: TRBV2
J: TRBJ2-7
D: NA
CDR3: CASRGFGQSYEQYF
DNA: TGTGCCAGCAGGGGATTTGGACAGTCCTACGAGCAGTACTTC

size: NA
V: TRBV18
J: TRBJ1-1
D: NA
CDR3: CASSTKGDTEAFF
DNA: TGTGCCAGCTCAACAAAAGGGGACACTGAAGCTTTCTTT

size: NA
V: TRBV6-5
J: TRBJ2-3
D: NA
CDR3: CASSQGHSADTQYF
DNA: TGTGCCAGCAGTCAGGGACACTCTGCAGATACGCAGTATTTT

size: NA
V: TRBV29-1
J: TRBJ2-1
D: NA
CDR3: CSVQVAYNEQFF
DNA: TGCAGCGTGCAGGTTGCATACAATGAGCAGTTCTTC

size: NA
V: TRBV27
J: TRBJ2-1
D: NA
CDR3: CASSLVGGSYNEQFF
DNA: TGTGCCAGCAGTTTAGTGGGGGGTTCTTACAATGAGCAGTTCTTC

size: NA
V: TRBV7-6
J: TRBJ2-1
D: NA
CDR3: CASSPQGRGGDEQFF
DNA: TGTGCCAGCAGCCCCCAAGGCCGGGGAGGAGATGAGCAGTTCTTC

size: NA
V: TRBV7-9
J: TRBJ1-4
D: NA
CDR3: CASSFSERPGTNEKLFF
DNA: TGTGCCAGCAGCTTCTCCGAGCGTCCCGGTACTAATGAAAAACTGTTTTTT

size: NA
V: TRBV18
J: TRBJ1-1
D: NA
CDR3: CASSPNVQDPEAFF
DNA: TGTGCCAGCTCACCGAACGTACAGGATCCTGAAGCTTTCTTT

size: NA
V: TRBV28
J: TRBJ2-7
D: TRBD1
CDR3: CASTPGTADSYEQYF
DNA: TGTGCCAGCACCCCCGGGACAGCGGACTCCTACGAGCAGTACTTC

size: once
V: TRBV19
J: TRBJ2-1
D: NA
CDR3: CASSKDSLYNEQFF
DNA: TGTGCCAGTAGCAAGGACAGCCTTTACAATGAGCAGTTCTTC

size: NA
V: TRBV7-2
J: TRBJ2-3
D: TRBD2
CDR3: CASSPTSGNTQYF
DNA: TGTGCCAGCAGCCCAACTAGCGGTAATACGCAGTATTTT

size: NA
V: TRBV9
J: TRBJ2-2
D: NA
CDR3: CASSVAPGPGELFF
DNA: TGTGCCAGCAGCGTAGCTCCAGGGCCCGGGGAGCTGTTTTTT

size: once
V: TRBV29-1
J: TRBJ1-1
D: TRBD1
CDR3: CSVDTGGLITEAFF
DNA: TGCAGCGTTGACACAGGGGGCTTGATCACTGAAGCTTTCTTT

size: NA
V: TRBV10-3
J: TRBJ2-7
D: NA
CDR3: CAISERAFHEQYF
DNA: TGTGCCATCAGTGAAAGAGCATTCCACGAGCAGTACTTC

size: NA
V: TRBV4-2
J: TRBJ2-7
D: TRBD2
CDR3: CASSQEPSGGSSYEQYF
DNA: TGTGCCAGCAGCCAGGAGCCTAGCGGGGGAAGCTCCTACGAGCAGTACTTC

size: NA
V: TRBV7-2
J: TRBJ2-7
D: NA
CDR3: CASSLGSGPLEQYF
DNA: TGTGCCAGCAGCTTAGGAAGCGGGCCCCTCGAGCAGTACTTC

size: NA
V: TRBV5-1
J: TRBJ1-4
D: NA
CDR3: CASSVGRGLNEKLFF
DNA: TGCGCCAGCAGCGTAGGAAGGGGCCTTAATGAAAAACTGTTTTTT

size: NA
V: TRBV6-6
J: TRBJ1-5
D: NA
CDR3: CASSLNAHNQPQHF
DNA: TGTGCCAGCAGTCTCAACGCACACAATCAGCCCCAGCATTTT

size: NA
V: TRBV29-1
J: TRBJ2-3
D: TRBD2
CDR3: CSVALAGDSDTQYF
DNA: TGCAGCGTTGCTCTAGCGGGGGATTCAGATACGCAGTATTTT

size: once
V: TRBV5-1
J: TRBJ2-1
D: NA
CDR3: CASTVETGVDEQFF
DNA: TGCGCCAGCACCGTCGAAACGGGGGTGGATGAGCAGTTCTTC

size: NA
V: TRBV5-4
J: TRBJ1-5
D: TRBD1
CDR3: CASSLYGDRGRQPQHF
DNA: TGTGCCAGCAGCTTGTACGGGGACAGGGGACGTCAGCCCCAGCATTTT

size: NA
V: TRBV11-2
J: TRBJ1-3
D: NA
CDR3: CASSFIRGGNTIYF
DNA: TGTGCCAGCAGCTTCATCAGGGGAGGAAACACCATATATTTT

size: once
V: TRBV6-5
J: TRBJ2-7
D: NA
CDR3: CASTPLGRPYEQYF
DNA: TGTGCCAGCACCCCCCTTGGCAGGCCCTACGAGCAGTACTTC